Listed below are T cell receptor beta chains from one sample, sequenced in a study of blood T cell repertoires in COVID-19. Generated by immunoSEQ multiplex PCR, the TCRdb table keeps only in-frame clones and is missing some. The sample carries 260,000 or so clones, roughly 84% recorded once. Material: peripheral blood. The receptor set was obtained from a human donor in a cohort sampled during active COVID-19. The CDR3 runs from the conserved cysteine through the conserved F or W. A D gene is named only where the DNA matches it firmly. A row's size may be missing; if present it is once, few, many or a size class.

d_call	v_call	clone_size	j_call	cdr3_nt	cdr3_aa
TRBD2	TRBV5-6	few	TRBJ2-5	TGTGCCAGCAGCTTGTTCGCGGGGGGGACCCAAGAGACCCAGTACTTC	CASSLFAGGTQETQYF
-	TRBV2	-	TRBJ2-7	TGTGCCAGCAGCCGGGACATTGGCTACGAGCAGTACTTC	CASSRDIGYEQYF
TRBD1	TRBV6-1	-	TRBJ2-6	TGTGCCAGCAGTGCCTACTATTCCGGGACAGGACGCTCGGGGGCCAACGTCCTGACTTTC	CASSAYYSGTGRSGANVLTF
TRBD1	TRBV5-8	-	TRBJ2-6	TGTGCCAGCAGCTTAGGACAGGGGATAGGCGTCCTGACTTTC	CASSLGQGIGVLTF
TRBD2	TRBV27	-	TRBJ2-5	TGTGCCAGCAGTCCAACTAGCGGGGGGTTTTTGACCCAGTACTTC	CASSPTSGGFLTQYF
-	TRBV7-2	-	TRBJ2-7	TGTGCCAGCAGCTTAGTTGGGACATCCCGGGAGCAGTACTTC	CASSLVGTSREQYF
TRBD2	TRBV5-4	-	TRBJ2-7	TGTGCCAGCAGCCCCCGAGGGGCGGGAGGGGGCGAGCAGTACTTC	CASSPRGAGGGEQYF
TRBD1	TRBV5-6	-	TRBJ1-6	TGTGCCAGCAGCTTCGTACAGGGGAATAATTCACCCCTCCACTTT	CASSFVQGNNSPLHF
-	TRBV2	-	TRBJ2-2	TGTGCCAGCATTAGTATGGCGGTCACCGGGGAGCTGTTTTTT	CASISMAVTGELFF
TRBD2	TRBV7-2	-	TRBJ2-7	TGTGCCAGCAGCTTTTCTCGAGCGGGGCTGTACTTC	CASSFSRAGLYF
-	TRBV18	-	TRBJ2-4	TGTGCCAGCTCACCCCTCCCCAGGGTTGGAGACAAAAACATTCAGTACTTC	CASSPLPRVGDKNIQYF
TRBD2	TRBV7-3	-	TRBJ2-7	TGTGCCAGCAGCTTAATGGCCGTAGGAGCGGGAGTAGGGCACGAGCAGTACTTC	CASSLMAVGAGVGHEQYF
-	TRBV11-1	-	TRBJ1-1	TGTGCCAGCAGCTTTCAGGGCCCCGAGACTGAAGCTTTCTTT	CASSFQGPETEAFF
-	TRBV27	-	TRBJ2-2	TGTGCCAGCAGGGGAACAGGGAACACCGGGGAGCTGTTTTTT	CASRGTGNTGELFF
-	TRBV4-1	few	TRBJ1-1	TGCGCCAGCAGCCATAGCCCGGTTCTGAGTGAAGCTTTCTTT	CASSHSPVLSEAFF
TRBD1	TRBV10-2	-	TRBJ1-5	TGCGCCAGCAGAGGGACAGGGAGGAATCAGCCCCAGCATTTT	CASRGTGRNQPQHF
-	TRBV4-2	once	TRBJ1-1	TGTGCCAGCAGCCAATTTTCAACTTTCTTT	CASSQFSTFF
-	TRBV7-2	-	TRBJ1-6	TGTGCCAGCAGCTTACACAGGGCGGAGAGCAATTCACCCCTCCACTTT	CASSLHRAESNSPLHF
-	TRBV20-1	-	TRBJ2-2	TGCAGTGCTAGTTATACCGGGACAACCACCGGGGAGCTGTTTTTT	CSASYTGTTTGELFF
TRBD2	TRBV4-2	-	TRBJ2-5	TGTGCCAGCAGCCAAGTCGCCGGGGGGGCGGTGGAGACCCAGTACTTC	CASSQVAGGAVETQYF
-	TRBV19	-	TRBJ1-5	TGTGCCAGTAGTTTTCAGGACACCTGGAGCAATCAGCCCCAGCATTTT	CASSFQDTWSNQPQHF
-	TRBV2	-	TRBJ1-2	TGTGCCAGCAGTGACCCTTCGGGAACAGAAGATGGCTACACCTTC	CASSDPSGTEDGYTF
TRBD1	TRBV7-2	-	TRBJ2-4	TGTGCCAGCAGCTTAGTCAGGGACAGGGTTGACATTCAGTACTTC	CASSLVRDRVDIQYF
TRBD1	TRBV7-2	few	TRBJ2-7	TGTGCCAGCAGCCCAACGGGACAGCCCTACGAGCAGTACTTC	CASSPTGQPYEQYF
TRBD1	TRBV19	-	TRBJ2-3	TGTGCCACCAGGGGATGGACAGGGTTGGGAGATACGCAGTATTTT	CATRGWTGLGDTQYF
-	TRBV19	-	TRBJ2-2	TGTGCCAGTAGTATGTTCGCGAACACCGGGGAGCTGTTTTTT	CASSMFANTGELFF
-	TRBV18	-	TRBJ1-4	TGTGCCAGCTCATCAGACATGGCAACTAATGAAAAACTGTTTTTT	CASSSDMATNEKLFF
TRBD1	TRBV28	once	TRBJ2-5	TGTGCCAGCTCTCCCCGACAGGGTGGCTGGGGGGAGACCCAGTACTTC	CASSPRQGGWGETQYF
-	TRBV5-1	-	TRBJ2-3	TGCGCCAGCAGCTTACTGGCGAGCGGCACAGATACGCAGTATTTT	CASSLLASGTDTQYF
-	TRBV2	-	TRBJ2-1	TGTGCCAGCAGTCTAAGCTCCTACAATGAGCAGTTCTTC	CASSLSSYNEQFF
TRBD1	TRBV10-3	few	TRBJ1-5	TGTGCCGTACGACAGGGGATCGATCAGCCCCAGCATTTT	CAVRQGIDQPQHF
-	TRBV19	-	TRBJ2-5	TGTGCCAGTAGTATCTTCGCGGGGCAATCGGAGACCCAGTACTTC	CASSIFAGQSETQYF
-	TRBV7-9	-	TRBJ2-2	TGTGCCAGCAGCTCCAACACAAGGGAGCTATTCACCGGGGAGCTGTTTTTT	CASSSNTRELFTGELFF
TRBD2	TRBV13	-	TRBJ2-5	TGTGCCAGCAGCTCCCTGATCGGTGGGAGGGCTAAAGAGACCCAGTACTTC	CASSSLIGGRAKETQYF
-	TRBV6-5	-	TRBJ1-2	TGTGCCAGCAGTCCACAGGGTCGGTATGGCTACACCTTC	CASSPQGRYGYTF
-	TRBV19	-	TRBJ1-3	TGTGCCAGTAGTATAGAAGGTTCGGGAAGGGGAAACACCATATATTTT	CASSIEGSGRGNTIYF
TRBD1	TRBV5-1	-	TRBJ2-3	TGCGCCAGCAGCTTGGGGGACAGGGGGAGGTCAGATACGCAGTATTTT	CASSLGDRGRSDTQYF